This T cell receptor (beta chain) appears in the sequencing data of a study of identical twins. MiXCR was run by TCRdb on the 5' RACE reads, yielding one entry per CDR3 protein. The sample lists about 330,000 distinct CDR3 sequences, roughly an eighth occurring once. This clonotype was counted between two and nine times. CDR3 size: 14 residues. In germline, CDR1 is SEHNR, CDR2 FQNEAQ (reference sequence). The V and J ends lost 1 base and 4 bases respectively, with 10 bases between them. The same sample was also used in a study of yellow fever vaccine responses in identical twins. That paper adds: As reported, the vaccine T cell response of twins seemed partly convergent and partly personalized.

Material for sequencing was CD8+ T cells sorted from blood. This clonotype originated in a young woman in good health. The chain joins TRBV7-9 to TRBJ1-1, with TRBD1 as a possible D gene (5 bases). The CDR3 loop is CASSLGGWSTEAFF. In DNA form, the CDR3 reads TGTGCCAGCAGCTTAGGGGGCTGGAGCACTGAAGCTTTCTTT. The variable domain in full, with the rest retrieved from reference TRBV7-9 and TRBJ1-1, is DTGVSQNPRHKITKRGQNVTFRCDPISEHNRLYWYRQTLGQGPEFLTYFQNEAQLEKSRLLSDRFSAERPKGSFSTLEIQRTEQGDSAMYLCASSLGGWSTEAFFGQGTRLTVV.